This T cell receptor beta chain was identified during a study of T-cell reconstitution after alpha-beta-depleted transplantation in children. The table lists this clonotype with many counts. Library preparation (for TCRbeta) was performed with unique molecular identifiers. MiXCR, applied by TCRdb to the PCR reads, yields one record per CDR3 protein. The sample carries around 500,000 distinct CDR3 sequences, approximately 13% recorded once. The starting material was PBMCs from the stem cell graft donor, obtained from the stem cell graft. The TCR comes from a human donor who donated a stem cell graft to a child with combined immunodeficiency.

CDR3 in amino acids: CASSLTLGETQYF. CDR3 nucleotide sequence: TGCGCCAGCAGCCTAACCCTAGGTGAGACCCAGTACTTC. The rearrangement links TRBV4-3 to TRBJ2-5; D gene ambiguous. V was shortened by 4 bases and J by 5 bases, with 11 bases between the two germline ends. CDR1 LGHNA and CDR2 YSLEER come from the germline V gene. This CDR3 has 13 amino acids.